The T cell receptor (beta chain) under discussion was sequenced for a study of blood T cell repertoires in COVID-19. Across the whole study: Both acute and convalescent COVID-19 samples were obtained from the United States, Italy and Spain.

The V gene lost 1 base and the J gene lost 8 bases, with 20 bases spanning the gap. This CDR3 comprises 17 residues. Germline assignment: CDR1 LGHNA and CDR2 YNFKEQ. Here immunoSEQ multiplex PCR was the method, and the copy in TCRdb shows in-frame clones only, minus some. The data show roughly 230,000 clones, around 84% seen once. This clonotype was obtained from a middle-aged man with acute or convalescent COVID-19. Material: peripheral blood. V is TRBV4-2 and J is TRBJ1-4, with D possibly being TRBD1 (5 bases). The chain's CDR3 is CASSQGSAGGTEEKLFF. The CDR3 DNA reads TGTGCCAGCAGCCAAGGAAGTGCCGGGGGTACAGAGGAAAAACTGTTTTTT.